The sequence of this T cell receptor (beta chain) was determined in a study of T cell changes during pregnancy in multiple sclerosis. Using immunoSEQ multiplex PCR, the repertoire was profiled, and TCRdb retains in-frame clones only, with some absent. The sample has about 36,000 clones; approximately 92% are singletons. CDR1 LGHNA and CDR2 YNFKEQ come from the germline V gene. The CDR3 runs 17 residues. V shed 4 bases, J shed 1 base, and the junction held 8 bases outside the gene matches. The sample in question was CD4+ T cells from peripheral blood mononuclear cells, obtained in the third trimester of pregnancy. The chain has TRBV4-2 and TRBJ2-3; TRBD1 agrees at 10 bases. The TCR comes from a female donor in good health, enrolled as a control in a pregnancy study. CDR3 loop: CASSPKGQGSRTDTQYF. The CDR3 nucleotides are TGTGCCAGCAGCCCCAAGGGACAGGGGAGTCGCACAGATACGCAGTATTTT.